The 27 T cell receptor beta chains below were found in one sample sequenced in a study of blood T cell repertoires in COVID-19. Method: immunoSEQ multiplex PCR; TCRdb's copy keeps in-frame clones and lacks some. The table shows 270,000 or so clones, with around 84% occurring only once. What was sequenced was peripheral blood. These receptors originate from a human donor with COVID-19, enrolled during active disease. The donor label of this sample is uncertain.

V is TRBV23-1 and J is TRBJ2-1; D is perhaps TRBD2 (6 bases). Being an ORF, TRBV23-1 has a function that is uncertain. The CDR3 is 18 amino acids. V shed 0 bases and J shed 8 bases, with 23 bases lying between them. CDR3 in DNA: TGCGCCAGCAGTCAATCGCACTTAGCGGCACGAAACTCCGATGAGCAGTTCTTC. Residues: CASSQSHLAARNSDEQFF.

A word on this clone: Different DNA sequences within this sample yield the same CDR3. The chain has TRBV7-2 and TRBJ2-3, with 11 positions matching TRBD2. The CDR3 totals 17 residues. The germline gives CDR1 SGHTA, CDR2 FQGNSA. After removal of 1 base from V and 1 base from J, the junction contained 4 bases not matched to a gene. The CDR3, as DNA: TGTGCCAGCAGCTTAGATGGACTAGCGGGCCGCACAGATACGCAGTATTTT. Amino acid sequence: CASSLDGLAGRTDTQYF.

J is TRBJ2-7 and V is TRBV3-1 (or the pseudogene TRBV3-2), with 9 bases matching TRBD2. CDR1 LGHDT and CDR2 YNNKEL come from the germline V gene (reference sequence). The CDR3 covers 16 residues. The trim removed 4 bases at V and 5 bases at J, leaving 12 bases unmatched. The CDR3 reads CASSPYGTSSADEQYF. The DNA for the CDR3 is TGTGCCAGCAGCCCATACGGGACTAGCTCCGCGGACGAGCAGTACTTC.

The rearrangement uses TRBV7-2 and TRBJ2-7, with 13 bases matching TRBD2. The V and J ends lost 5 bases and 1 base, in that order; junction bases with no gene match: 5. The germline CDR1 and CDR2 sequences are SGHTA and FQGNSA. The CDR3 is 16 amino acids. The CDR3 reads CASSPRLAGGSYEQYF. CDR3 nucleotide sequence: TGTGCCAGCAGCCCGCGACTAGCGGGAGGATCCTACGAGCAGTACTTC.

This chain connects TRBV28 to TRBJ2-5; 9 nucleotides agree with TRBD1. V shed 5 bases, J shed 5 bases, and the junction held 9 bases outside the gene matches. Germline V gene lookup returns CDR1 MDHEN and CDR2 SYDVKM. This CDR3 has 15 amino acids. DNA for the CDR3: TGTGCCAGCAGTACCTGGGACAGGGAGAGGGAGACCCAGTACTTC. Protein product: CASSTWDRERETQYF.

The rearrangement joins TRBV30 to TRBJ2-1; 12 bases agree with TRBD2. With 3 bases clipped from V and 15 bases from J, the junction kept 15 bases outside the gene matches. Germline V gene lookup returns CDR1 GTSNPN and CDR2 SVGIG (reference sequence). This CDR3 has 15 amino acids. The CDR3 coding sequence is TGTGCCTGGAGGGCACAACCGACTAGCGGGAGTCTAGCGTTCTTC. As protein: CAWRAQPTSGSLAFF.

J is TRBJ2-3 and V is TRBV5-4; 7 nucleotides match TRBD1. V shed 5 bases and J 0 bases; nucleotides not matched to a gene: 6. Germline CDR1 SGHNT, CDR2 YYREEE (reference sequence). This CDR3 contains 15 residues. The DNA for the CDR3 is TGTGCCAGCAGTTGGGACAGCCCTAGCACAGATACGCAGTATTTT. This gives the protein CASSWDSPSTDTQYF. The whole variable domain, filled in from reference TRBV5-4 and TRBJ2-3, reads ETGVTQSPTHLIKTRGQQVTLRCSSQSGHNTVSWYQQALGQGPQFIFQYYREEENGRGNFPPRFSGLQFPNYSSELNVNALELDDSALYLCASSWDSPSTDTQYFGPGTRLTVL.

The rearrangement uses TRBV7-3 and TRBJ1-4; D is possibly TRBD1 (6 bases). The CDR3 length is 14 residues. CDR1 and CDR2 from the germline V gene are SGHTA and FQGTGA. V lost 5 bases and J 5 bases, leaving 12 bases between the germline ends. CDR3 coding DNA: TGTGCCAGCAGCCCGTCAGGGGAGAATGAAAAACTGTTTTTT. This sequence encodes CASSPSGENEKLFF.

This clone has just one count. This sequence joins TRBV28 and TRBJ2-1; tentative D call: TRBD1 (6 bases). This CDR3 comprises 13 residues. In germline, CDR1 is MDHEN, CDR2 SYDVKM. Trimming shortened V by 3 bases and J by 9 bases, and 12 bases separated the two germline ends. The CDR3 loop is CASSFLRGGEQFF. Written as DNA, the CDR3 is TGTGCCAGCAGTTTCCTCAGGGGTGGTGAGCAGTTCTTC.

The V gene is TRBV19, the J gene TRBJ2-1, with D unresolved. Trimming took off 8 bases at V and 0 bases at J, with 8 bases between the two ends. The CDR3 length is 13 residues. Germline V gene lookup returns CDR1 LNHDA and CDR2 SQIVND (reference sequence). This chain's CDR3 is CASCGSSYNEQFF. DNA of the CDR3: TGTGCCAGTTGTGGCAGCTCCTACAATGAGCAGTTCTTC.

The genes are TRBV7-8 and TRBJ1-2, with a weak D call TRBD1 (5 bases). V dropped 0 bases and J dropped 4 bases, with 9 bases sitting between them. This CDR3 contains 14 residues. Germline-derived CDR1 and CDR2 are SGHVS and FQNEAQ. CDR3 nucleotides: TGTGCCAGCAGCTTAGCGACAGAATTCTATGGCTACACCTTC. Translating gives CASSLATEFYGYTF.

V gene TRBV28 combines with J gene TRBJ2-5; D call uncertain. Trimming cost V 5 bases and J 4 bases, with 8 bases left between them. The CDR3 loop spans 12 amino acids. The germline V gene encodes CDR1 MDHEN and CDR2 SYDVKM. CDR3 protein: CASSMGPETQYF. CDR3 in DNA: TGTGCCAGCAGTATGGGCCCAGAGACCCAGTACTTC.

This clone was recorded once. The gene calls are TRBV6-5 and TRBJ2-7; the D gene is possibly TRBD1 (6 bases). Germline V gene data show CDR1 as MNHEY and CDR2 as SVGAGI. The CDR3 runs 13 residues. The ends were cut back, 11 bases at V and 0 bases at J, with 14 bases in the middle. The CDR3 DNA sequence: TGTGCCTCCCAGGGGCGTTACTCCTACGAGCAGTACTTC. It specifies CASQGRYSYEQYF.

The chain has TRBV18 and TRBJ2-3; 11 bases are shared with TRBD2. Germline V gene sequence: CDR1 KGHSH, CDR2 LQKENI. V shed 6 bases and J 5 bases; nucleotides not matched to a gene: 10. The CDR3 contains 16 residues. The CDR3 nucleotides read TGTGCCAGCTCCTCGACTAGCGGGACGTCCGGAGATACGCAGTATTTT. Translated: CASSSTSGTSGDTQYF.

The chain joins TRBV28 to TRBJ1-4; D might be TRBD1 (6 bases). The CDR3 is 16 amino acids. Germline CDR1 reads MDHEN; CDR2 reads SYDVKM. With 8 bases removed from V and 0 bases from J, the gap between germline ends came to 16 bases. This chain's CDR3 is CASGGPGSATNEKLFF. In DNA, the CDR3 is TGTGCCAGCGGGGGCCCGGGTTCAGCAACTAATGAAAAACTGTTTTTT.

This clone was counted only a few times. The V call is TRBV9, the J call TRBJ2-2; D may be TRBD1 (6 bases). The CDR3 consists of 13 residues. Deletions cut 2 bases from V and 7 bases from J, with 9 bases between. Germline V CDR1 and CDR2: SGDLS, YYNGEE. The CDR3: CASSVQGHGELFF. The CDR3 coding sequence is TGTGCCAGCAGCGTTCAGGGGCACGGGGAGCTGTTTTTT.

This rearrangement joins TRBV5-7 to TRBJ1-6; 8 positions match TRBD1. TRBV5-7 counts as an open reading frame of uncertain function. Unmatched junction bases numbered 12, after V lost 6 bases and J lost 10 bases. This CDR3 is built from 15 residues. CDR3 protein: CASTLDRGLKSPLHF. The CDR3 DNA sequence: TGTGCCAGCACCCTAGACAGGGGATTGAAGTCACCCCTCCACTTT.

The chain is built from TRBV6-5 and TRBJ1-1; TRBD1 matches at 9 bases. V shed 2 bases and J 10 bases; nucleotides not matched to a gene: 5. Germline CDR1 is MNHEY and CDR2 is SVGAGI. CDR3 size: 13 residues. The CDR3 region has the DNA TGTGCCAGCAGTTACCACACAGGGGGCGGAGCTTTCTTT. Residues: CASSYHTGGGAFF.

The CDR3: CASSQGRHGYEQYF. The DNA for the CDR3 is TGTGCCAGCAGCCAAGGCCGCCACGGGTACGAGCAGTACTTC. The chain carries TRBV3-1 (or the pseudogene TRBV3-2) and TRBJ2-7; D is ambiguous. From germline, CDR1 is LGHDT and CDR2 YNNKEL (reference sequence). Trimming pared 1 base from V and 4 bases from J, leaving 11 bases between. CDR3 length: 14 amino acids.

The V call is TRBV19, the J call TRBJ2-7; 9 nucleotides match TRBD1. Germline-derived CDR1 and CDR2 are LNHDA and SQIVND (reference sequence). The J segment lost 5 bases and the V segment lost 3 bases, leaving 11 bases of the junction unmatched. The CDR3 loop spans 16 amino acids. In DNA, the CDR3 is TGTGCCAGTAGTATCATCTCGACAGGGGGAAAGGACGAGCAGTACTTC. This sequence encodes CASSIISTGGKDEQYF.

V and J are TRBV27 and TRBJ2-7; no definite D call. Between the trimmed V and J ends, which lost 8 bases and 5 bases, there was a span of 16 bases. Germline V gene sequence: CDR1 MNHEY, CDR2 SMNVEV (reference sequence). CDR3 length: 13 amino acids. CDR3 loop: CASGRQVINEQYF. The CDR3 DNA sequence: TGTGCCAGCGGCCGGCAGGTCATCAACGAGCAGTACTTC.

The gene calls are TRBV2 and TRBJ1-1; 7 bases line up with TRBD1. This CDR3 has 15 amino acids. V lost 6 bases and J lost 5; bases outside the gene matches: 12. Germline V gene sequence: CDR1 SNHLY, CDR2 FYNNEI. The CDR3: CASRPSQGRRTEAFF. In nucleotides, the CDR3 is TGTGCCAGCAGACCATCACAGGGGAGGAGGACTGAAGCTTTCTTT.

This clone has only a few counts. The chain joins TRBV7-8 to TRBJ1-5; no firm D call. Trimming pared 6 bases from V and 1 base from J, leaving 13 bases between. The CDR3 spans 15 residues. Looked up from germline, CDR1 is SGHVS and CDR2 is FQNEAQ. CDR3 sequence (DNA): TGTGCCAGCAGGCTCGGTACGGTGAGCAATCAGCCCCAGCATTTT. Its translation: CASRLGTVSNQPQHF.

As regards this clone: Other DNA sequences in this sample translate to the same CDR3. The gene calls are TRBV5-6 and TRBJ2-7; the match to TRBD1 covers 8 bases. Per germline, CDR1 SGHDT and CDR2 YYEEEE. V gave up 0 bases and J gave up 6 bases; unmatched junction bases: 5. The CDR3 covers 14 residues. CDR3 sequence reads: CASSLVQGAGEQYF. The CDR3 DNA follows: TGTGCCAGCAGCTTGGTCCAGGGGGCAGGCGAGCAGTACTTC.

In this sample, this clone turned up once. V is TRBV3-1 (or the pseudogene TRBV3-2) and J is TRBJ2-3; TRBD1 is a possible D gene (5 bases). CDR1 and CDR2 (germline): LGHDT, YNNKEL (reference sequence). Deletions cut 0 bases from V and 0 bases from J, with 16 bases between. This CDR3 contains 18 residues. In DNA form, the CDR3 reads TGTGCCAGCAGCCAAGATTTTCCGCAGGGCTTTAGCACAGATACGCAGTATTTT. Protein: CASSQDFPQGFSTDTQYF.

The chain uses TRBV5-1 and TRBJ2-5; the match to TRBD2 covers 10 bases. This CDR3 is 15 amino acids long. V lost 4 bases to trimming and J lost 2 bases; unmatched junction nucleotides: 5. Germline CDR1 and CDR2: SGHRS and YFSETQ. The CDR3 sequence is CASSAWTSGQETQYF. The CDR3 nucleotides are TGCGCCAGCAGCGCATGGACTAGCGGTCAAGAGACCCAGTACTTC.

The rearrangement links TRBV6-5 to TRBJ2-7, with D perhaps matching TRBD1 (7 bases). CDR1 and CDR2 from the germline V gene are MNHEY and SVGAGI. This CDR3 region has 12 residues. Between the trimmed V and J ends, which lost 6 bases and 9 bases, there was a span of 15 bases. CDR3 sequence: CASRFRQGGQYF. The CDR3 DNA sequence: TGTGCCAGCAGATTTCGACAGGGAGGGCAGTACTTC.